This T cell receptor (beta chain) was sequenced during a study of T cell responses to AZD1222 COVID-19 vaccine. The CDR3 is 14 amino acids. V lost 4 bases and J lost 2; bases outside the gene matches: 5. Germline V lookup: CDR1 SGHRS, CDR2 YFSETQ. Clones were sequenced by immunoSEQ multiplex PCR, and TCRdb holds only the in-frame ones, with some missing. The sample gives over 150,000 clones, around 87% of which show up once; approximately 2.5% is in the top ten. J is TRBJ2-7 and V is TRBV5-1; 8 bases are shared with TRBD1. Sequencing used peripheral blood, obtained on day 0 of AZD1222 vaccination. This TCR was recovered from an adult in good health. DNA for the CDR3: TGCGCCAGCAGCCACGGACAGGGAGCCTACGAGCAGTACTTC. Its translation is CASSHGQGAYEQYF.